This TCR beta chain was captured in a study of T cell changes during pregnancy in multiple sclerosis. Sequencing used immunoSEQ multiplex PCR; TCRdb keeps in-frame clones, though not all of them. The sample yields approximately 80,000 clones, 94% seen once. In germline, CDR1 is SGHRS, CDR2 YFSETQ. The length of the CDR3 is 15 residues. V gave up 0 bases and J gave up 7 bases, with 17 bases separating them. The material sequenced was peripheral blood, taken in the second trimester of pregnancy. This clonotype originated in a female donor in good health, enrolled as a control in a pregnancy study. V usage is TRBV5-1 and J usage is TRBJ2-7; the D gene is possibly TRBD2 (5 bases). The CDR3, as DNA: TGCGCCAGCAGCTTGGAGTCGGGATCCCGGCGAGAGCAGTACTTC. Translated: CASSLESGSRREQYF.